This TCR beta chain was found in a study of blood T cells in healthy people across ages. The authors ran a second PCR of about 6 to 11 cycles using a sample-barcoded 5' primer and a J-beta primer mix. TCRdb passed the 5' RACE reads through MiXCR, listing each CDR3 protein once. The table lists 630,000 or so distinct CDR3 sequences, about 34% of them singletons. This clonotype came up many times. V dropped 6 bases and J dropped 7; count of bases not matched to a gene: 16. Germline V gene data show CDR1 as MNHEY and CDR2 as SVGEGT. The CDR3 extends over 17 amino acids. This chain joins TRBV6-2 or TRBV6-3 and TRBJ2-5; 11 bases map to TRBD2. Sequences were obtained from blood. This TCR came from a woman older than 75 in good health. The CDR3 protein is CASSREQLAGVAGTQYF. The DNA of the CDR3 is TGTGCCAGCAGCCGCGAACAACTAGCGGGGGTCGCCGGGACCCAGTACTTC.